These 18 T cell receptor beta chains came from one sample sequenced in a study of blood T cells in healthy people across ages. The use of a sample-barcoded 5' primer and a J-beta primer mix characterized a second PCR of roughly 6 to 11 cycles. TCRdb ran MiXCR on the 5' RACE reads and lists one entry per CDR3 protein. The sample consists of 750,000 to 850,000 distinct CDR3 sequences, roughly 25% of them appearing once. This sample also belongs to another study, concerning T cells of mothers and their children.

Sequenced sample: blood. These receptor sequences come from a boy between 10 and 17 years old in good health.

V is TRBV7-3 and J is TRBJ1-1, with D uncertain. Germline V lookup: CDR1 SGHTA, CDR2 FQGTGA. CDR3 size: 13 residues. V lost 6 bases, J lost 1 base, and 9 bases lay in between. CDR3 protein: CASRETGNTEAFF. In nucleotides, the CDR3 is TGTGCCAGCAGGGAAACGGGGAACACTGAAGCTTTCTTT. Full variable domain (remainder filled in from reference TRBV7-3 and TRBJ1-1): GAGVSQTPSNKVTEKGKYVELRCDPISGHTALYWYRQSLGQGPEFLIYFQGTGAADDSGLPNDRFFAVRPEGSVSTLKIQRTERGDSAVYLCASRETGNTEAFFGQGTRLTVV.

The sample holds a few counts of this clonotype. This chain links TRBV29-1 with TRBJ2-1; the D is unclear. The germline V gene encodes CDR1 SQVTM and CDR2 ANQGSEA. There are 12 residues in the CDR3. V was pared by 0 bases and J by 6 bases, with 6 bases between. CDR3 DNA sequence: TGCAGCGTTGAAGATCCCCCCAATGAGCAGTTCTTC. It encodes CSVEDPPNEQFF.

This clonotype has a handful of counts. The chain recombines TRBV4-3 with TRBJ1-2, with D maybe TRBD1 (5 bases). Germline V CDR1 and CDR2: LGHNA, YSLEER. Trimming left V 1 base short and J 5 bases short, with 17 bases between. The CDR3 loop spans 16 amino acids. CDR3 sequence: CASSQGGTADGYGYTF. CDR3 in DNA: TGCGCCAGCAGCCAAGGGGGGACCGCCGATGGTTATGGCTACACCTTC.

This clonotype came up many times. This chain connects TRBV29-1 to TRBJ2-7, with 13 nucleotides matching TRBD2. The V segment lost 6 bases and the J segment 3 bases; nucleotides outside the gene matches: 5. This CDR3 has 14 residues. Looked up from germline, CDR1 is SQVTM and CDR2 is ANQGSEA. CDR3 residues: CSVGTSGIFYEQYF. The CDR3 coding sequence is TGCAGCGTAGGGACTAGCGGGATATTCTACGAGCAGTACTTC.

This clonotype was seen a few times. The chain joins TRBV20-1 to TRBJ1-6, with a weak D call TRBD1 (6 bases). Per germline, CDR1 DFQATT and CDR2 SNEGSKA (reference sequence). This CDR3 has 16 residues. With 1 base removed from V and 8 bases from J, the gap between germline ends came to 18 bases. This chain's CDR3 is CSARGNGTPGDSPLHF. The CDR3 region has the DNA TGCAGTGCTAGAGGAAATGGCACCCCAGGGGATTCACCCCTCCACTTT.

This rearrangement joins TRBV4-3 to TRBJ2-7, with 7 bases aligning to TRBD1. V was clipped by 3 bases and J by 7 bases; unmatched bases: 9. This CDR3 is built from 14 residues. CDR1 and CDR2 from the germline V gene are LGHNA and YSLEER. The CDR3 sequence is CASSHRQGPWEQYF. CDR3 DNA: TGCGCCAGCAGCCACCGACAGGGACCTTGGGAGCAGTACTTC.

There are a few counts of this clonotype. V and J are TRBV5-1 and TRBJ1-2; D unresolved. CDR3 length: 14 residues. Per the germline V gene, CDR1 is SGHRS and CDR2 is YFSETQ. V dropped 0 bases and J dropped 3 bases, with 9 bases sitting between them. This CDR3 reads CASSLAEVDYGYTF. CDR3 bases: TGCGCCAGCAGCTTGGCCGAGGTCGACTATGGCTACACCTTC. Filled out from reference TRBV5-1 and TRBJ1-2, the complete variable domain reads KAGVTQTPRYLIKTRGQQVTLSCSPISGHRSVSWYQQTPGQGLQFLFEYFSETQRNKGNFPGRFSGRQFSNSRSEMNVSTLELGDSALYLCASSLAEVDYGYTFGSGTRLTVV.

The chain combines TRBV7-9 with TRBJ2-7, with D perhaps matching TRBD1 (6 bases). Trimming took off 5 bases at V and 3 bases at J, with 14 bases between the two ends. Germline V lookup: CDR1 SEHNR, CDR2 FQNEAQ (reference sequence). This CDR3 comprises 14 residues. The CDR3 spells CASSPSRDIYEQYF. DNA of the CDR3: TGTGCCAGCAGCCCGTCCCGGGACATCTACGAGCAGTACTTC.

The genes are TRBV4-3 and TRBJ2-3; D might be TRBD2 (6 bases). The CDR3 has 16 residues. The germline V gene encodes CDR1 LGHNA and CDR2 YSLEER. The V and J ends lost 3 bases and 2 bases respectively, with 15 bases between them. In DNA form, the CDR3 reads TGCGCCAGCAGCCATTTAGCGGAGCCCCTCACAGATACGCAGTATTTT. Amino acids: CASSHLAEPLTDTQYF.

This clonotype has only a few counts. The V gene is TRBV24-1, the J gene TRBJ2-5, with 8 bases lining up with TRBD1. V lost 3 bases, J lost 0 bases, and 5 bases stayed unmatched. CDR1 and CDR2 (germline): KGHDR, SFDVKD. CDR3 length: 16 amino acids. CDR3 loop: CATSDPQTGDQETQYF. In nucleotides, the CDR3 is TGTGCCACCAGTGATCCTCAGACAGGGGACCAAGAGACCCAGTACTTC.

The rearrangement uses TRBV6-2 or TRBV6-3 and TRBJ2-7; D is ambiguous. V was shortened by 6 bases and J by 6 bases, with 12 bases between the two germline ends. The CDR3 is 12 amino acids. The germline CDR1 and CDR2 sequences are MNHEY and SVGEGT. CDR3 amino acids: CASRTHLREQYF. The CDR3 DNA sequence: TGTGCCAGCAGAACTCACTTGCGCGAGCAGTACTTC.

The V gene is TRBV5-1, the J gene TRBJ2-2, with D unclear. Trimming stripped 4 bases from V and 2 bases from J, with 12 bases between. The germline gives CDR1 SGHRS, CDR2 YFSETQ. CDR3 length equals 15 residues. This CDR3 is CASSLPAPNTGELFF. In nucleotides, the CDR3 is TGCGCCAGCAGCCTCCCGGCACCAAACACCGGGGAGCTGTTTTTT.

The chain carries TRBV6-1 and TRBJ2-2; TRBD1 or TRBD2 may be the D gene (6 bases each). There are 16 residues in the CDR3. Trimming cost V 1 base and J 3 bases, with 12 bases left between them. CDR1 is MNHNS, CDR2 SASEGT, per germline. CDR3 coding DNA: TGTGCCAGCAGTGAAGGGGGGGCGCGGGACACCGGGGAGCTGTTTTTT. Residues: CASSEGGARDTGELFF.

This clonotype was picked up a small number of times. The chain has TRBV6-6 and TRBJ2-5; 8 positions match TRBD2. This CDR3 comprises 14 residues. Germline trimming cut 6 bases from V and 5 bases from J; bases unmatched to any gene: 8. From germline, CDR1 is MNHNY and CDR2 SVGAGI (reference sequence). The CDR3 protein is CASRSGTSWETQYF. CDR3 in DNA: TGTGCCAGCAGGTCCGGGACTAGTTGGGAGACCCAGTACTTC.

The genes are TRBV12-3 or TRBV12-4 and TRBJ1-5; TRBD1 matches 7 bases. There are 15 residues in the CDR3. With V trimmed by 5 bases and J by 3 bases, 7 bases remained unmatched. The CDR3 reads CASSPDRANNQPQHF. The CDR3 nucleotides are TGTGCCAGCAGTCCCGACAGGGCGAACAATCAGCCCCAGCATTTT.

CDR3 loop: CASSVLGGTGVIYEQYF. CDR3 bases: TGTGCCAGCAGTGTGCTGGGGGGGACAGGGGTTATCTACGAGCAGTACTTC. The J gene is TRBJ2-7, the V gene TRBV13; 10 bases match TRBD1. V lost 6 bases and J lost 3; bases outside the gene matches: 14. The CDR3 runs to 17 residues. CDR1 is PRHDT, CDR2 FYEKMQ, per germline (reference sequence).

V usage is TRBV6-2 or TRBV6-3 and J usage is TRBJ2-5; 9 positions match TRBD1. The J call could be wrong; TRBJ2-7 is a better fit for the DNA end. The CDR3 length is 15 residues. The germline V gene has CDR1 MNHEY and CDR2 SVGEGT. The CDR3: CASSYGDRESHEQYF. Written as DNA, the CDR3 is TGTGCCAGCAGTTACGGGGACAGGGAAAGCCACGAGCAGTACTTC.

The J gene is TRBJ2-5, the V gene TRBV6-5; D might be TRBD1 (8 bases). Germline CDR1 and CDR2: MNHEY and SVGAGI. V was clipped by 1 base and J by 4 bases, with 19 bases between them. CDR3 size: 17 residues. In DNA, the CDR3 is TGTGCCAGCAGTTACTTCTCCGTAACAGGGGGGGGAGAGACCCAGTACTTC. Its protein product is CASSYFSVTGGGETQYF.